This T cell receptor (beta chain) stems from a study of T cell repertoires in cytomegalovirus infection. Background on the study: Based on public TCR beta signatures, there were indications of CMV infection and of a matching HLA type. Study observations and caveats: Cumulative frequency (of public TCR beta family members) identified carriers of CMV plus the relevant HLA. There were HLA-C-restricted CMV-specific TCR beta clonotypes dominating the ex vivo response.

In this sample, this clonotype turned up a few times. Its antigen is not identified. The V end was cut by 2 bases, the J end by 0 bases, with 15 bases between. The CDR3 covers 17 residues. Germline CDR1 SGHVS, CDR2 FNYEAQ. TCRdb redid the calling of the reads with MiXCR, one entry per CDR3 protein. The sample contains roughly 200,000 distinct CDR3 sequences, nearly 9.5% of which appear only once. The sequence derives from a human donor in good health (CMV status not recorded). Some clones in this sample may be carry-over from other donors' samples. The sequenced sample consisted of PBMCs. The rearrangement uses TRBV7-6 and TRBJ2-3, with D tentatively TRBD2 (5 bases). CDR3 in DNA: TGTGCCAGCAGCTTAAATCGGGTCGGCGGGAGCACAGATACGCAGTATTTT. It is translated as CASSLNRVGGSTDTQYF.